This T cell receptor (beta chain) was retrieved from a study of radiotherapy plus CTLA-4 blockade in lung cancer. For the study at large: In around 17% of patients, objective responses were seen; 31% had disease control.

Germline lookup yields CDR1 MNHEY and CDR2 SVGAGI. The CDR3 loop spans 14 amino acids. With 0 bases removed from V and 8 bases from J, the gap between germline ends came to 13 bases. Measured with immunoSEQ multiplex PCR; TCRdb has only the in-frame clones, and not every one. The table has 95,000 to 150,000 clones, 75% to 90% seen once. This receptor was identified in a human donor with non-small cell lung cancer that progressed on radiotherapy plus ipilimumab. The sequencing here drew on peripheral blood, taken from a patient treated with radiotherapy plus ipilimumab. The chain links TRBV6-5 to TRBJ1-2; no clear D gene. CDR3 nucleotides: TGTGCCAGCAGTTACTCTTACCCAAGAGGCGGCTACACCTTC. Amino acid sequence: CASSYSYPRGGYTF.